This entry features one T cell receptor (beta chain) sequence. Its target is not known. The assay was immunoSEQ multiplex PCR, and TCRdb's table has in-frame clones only and misses some. The sample lists approximately 260,000 clones; around 88% were seen once. The sample comes from a study of cytomegalovirus exposure and HLA in healthy donors. Regarding the study as a whole: Reports credit the classifier with highly specific, highly sensitive diagnosis of cytomegalovirus status.

The CDR3 contains 14 residues. Between the trimmed V and J ends, which lost 5 bases and 2 bases, there was a span of 11 bases. Germline V gene data show CDR1 as SGHTA and CDR2 as FQGNSA. The chain couples TRBV7-2 to TRBJ2-3; weak D call: TRBD2 (5 bases). This TCR derives from a woman aged 25-40 years in good health and CMV-seropositive. The sequenced sample consisted of PBMCs. The CDR3 protein is CASSVTGVTDTQYF. DNA of the CDR3: TGTGCCAGCAGCGTGACCGGGGTCACAGATACGCAGTATTTT. Looking up the rest from reference TRBV7-2 and TRBJ2-3 gives the full variable domain: GAGVSQSPSNKVTEKGKDVELRCDPISGHTALYWYRQSLGQGLEFLIYFQGNSAPDKSGLPSDRFSAERTGGSVSTLTIQRTQQEDSAVYLCASSVTGVTDTQYFGPGTRLTVL.